The sequence of this TCR beta chain was determined in a study of CD8+ T cells in alopecia areata. Study-wide context: Those treated were given oral tofacitinib at 5 to 10 mg twice daily.

This clone was detected a few times. Treatment noted: oral pan-JAK inhibitor, 5-10 mg twice daily. From germline, CDR1 is MNHEY and CDR2 SMNVEV (reference sequence). The CDR3 runs 14 residues. Trimming took 8 bases from V and 5 from J; bases not matched to a gene: 9. Extraction and reverse transcription of RNA yielded cDNA as the sequencing template. Here immunoSEQ multiplex PCR was the method, and the copy in TCRdb shows in-frame clones only, minus some. This table holds around 170,000 clones, 45% to 60% found once. The source is a human donor with alopecia areata. This chain uses TRBV27 with TRBJ1-2, with 9 bases that match TRBD1. Here the sequenced sample was CD8+ T cells sorted from blood, taken at week 52, from a patient treated with tofacitinib. CDR3 in amino acids: CASHTGGSGYGYTF. The CDR3 nucleotides are TGTGCCAGCCACACAGGGGGCTCAGGGTATGGCTACACCTTC.